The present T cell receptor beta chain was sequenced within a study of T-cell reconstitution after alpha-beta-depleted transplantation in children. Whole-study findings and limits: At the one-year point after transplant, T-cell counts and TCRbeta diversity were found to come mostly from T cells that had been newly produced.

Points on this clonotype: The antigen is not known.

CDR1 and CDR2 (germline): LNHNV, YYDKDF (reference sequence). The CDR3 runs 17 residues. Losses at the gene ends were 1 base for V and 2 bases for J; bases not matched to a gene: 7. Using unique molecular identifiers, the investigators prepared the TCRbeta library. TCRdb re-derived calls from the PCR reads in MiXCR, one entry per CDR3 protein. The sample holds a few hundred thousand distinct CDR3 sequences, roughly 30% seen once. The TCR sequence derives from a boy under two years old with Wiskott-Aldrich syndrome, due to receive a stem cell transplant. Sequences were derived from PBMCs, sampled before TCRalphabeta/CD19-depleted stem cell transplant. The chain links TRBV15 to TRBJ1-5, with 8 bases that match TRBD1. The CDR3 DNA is TGTGCCACCAGCAGAGCGTATCCAGGGGGCGGCAATCAGCCCCAGCATTTT. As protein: CATSRAYPGGGNQPQHF.